The rows below give T cell receptor beta chains drawn from one sample of a study of T cell responses to AZD1222 COVID-19 vaccine. Assay: immunoSEQ multiplex PCR; the TCRdb copy retains only in-frame clones and omits some. Among roughly 26,000 clones listed, roughly 85% were seen once. The source was peripheral blood, collected 28 days after the second AZD1222 dose. These receptors originate from an adult who received the AZD1222 COVID-19 vaccine. CDR3s include the opening cysteine and the closing phenylalanine or tryptophan.

CDR3: CASSLGNQPQHF
V: TRBV5-6
length: 12
J: TRBJ1-5

CDR3: CASSQVGNQPQHF
V: TRBV3-1/TRBV3-2
length: 13
J: TRBJ1-5

CDR3: CASSRDRGRTNEKLFF
V: TRBV18
length: 16
J: TRBJ1-4

CDR3: CASSLPGQGVHNEQFF
V: TRBV27
length: 16
J: TRBJ2-1

CDR3: CSVEDELGFDTF
V: TRBV29-1
length: 12
J: TRBJ1-2

CDR3: CASSEGQLLYEQYF
V: TRBV7-2
length: 14
J: TRBJ2-7

CDR3: CASSLLHGEQYF
V: TRBV5-6
length: 12
J: TRBJ2-7

CDR3: CASSIRTVDGYTF
V: TRBV7-9
length: 13
J: TRBJ1-2

CDR3: CASSPDRVANSPLHF
V: TRBV3-1/TRBV3-2
length: 15
J: TRBJ1-6

CDR3: CASSGSQETQYF
V: TRBV2
length: 12
J: TRBJ2-5

CDR3: CASSLVGAGDGTDTQYF
V: TRBV5-6
length: 17
J: TRBJ2-3

CDR3: CASLVGTGTYEQYF
V: TRBV2
length: 14
J: TRBJ2-7

CDR3: CASAGGTYNSPLHF
V: TRBV28
length: 14
J: TRBJ1-6

CDR3: CASRTANTEAFF
V: TRBV5-5
length: 12
J: TRBJ1-1

CDR3: CASSLVRLGRGTEAFF
V: TRBV7-2
length: 16
J: TRBJ1-1

CDR3: CASSTQGSGYTF
V: TRBV6-2/TRBV6-3
length: 12
J: TRBJ1-2

CDR3: CASSPSLERQETQYF
V: TRBV11-2
length: 15
J: TRBJ2-5

CDR3: CAISESGRDTQYF
V: TRBV10-3
length: 13
J: TRBJ2-3

CDR3: CASSYARDGEQYF
V: TRBV6-6
length: 13
J: TRBJ2-7

CDR3: CASSFPVSYEQYF
V: TRBV7-9
length: 13
J: TRBJ2-7

CDR3: CASRLGMGNYYGYTF
V: TRBV6-5
length: 15
J: TRBJ1-2

CDR3: CAISESVDPSLGTQYF
V: TRBV10-3
length: 16
J: TRBJ2-3

CDR3: CASSPQGAKSENIQYF
V: TRBV6-2/TRBV6-3
length: 16
J: TRBJ2-4

CDR3: CASSLRAGPGETQYF
V: TRBV5-1
length: 15
J: TRBJ2-5

CDR3: CASSLGGQGAHEQYF
V: TRBV5-1
length: 15
J: TRBJ2-7

CDR3: CASSPNRGVGTGELFF
V: TRBV18
length: 16
J: TRBJ2-2

CDR3: CASSSGHNTGELFF
V: TRBV7-3
length: 14
J: TRBJ2-2